This record concerns one TCR beta chain sequence. Its antigen is not known. V was cut by 2 bases and J by 0 bases, with 5 bases left in between. The CDR3 is made up of 14 amino acids. Germline assignment: CDR1 DFQATT and CDR2 SNEGSKA (reference sequence). This entry comes from a study of post-analysis software for immune sequencing data. Study-wide background: Both relapsing-remitting and secondary progressive multiple sclerosis featured among the disease courses, as did progressive-relapsing multiple sclerosis.

Overall study results and limits: Controls significantly exceeded multiple sclerosis patients in normalized Chao1 diversity. Patients had higher frequencies than controls of about 5 TRBV segments, including TRBV5-6, TRBV5-1 and TRBV20-1. Batch-matched samples strongly co-clustered by F measure.

Unique molecular identifiers featured in each of the TCR beta cDNA libraries. The T cell input of roughly 0.95 to 10 million gave 400,000 to 500,000 cDNA molecules. TCRdb reprocessed the PCR reads via MiXCR and lists one record per CDR3 protein. The table lists hundreds of thousands of distinct CDR3 sequences, 55% to 60% of them singletons. The receptor's source is a girl aged 2 to 10 with multiple sclerosis. The sequenced material came from blood. The chain is built from TRBV20-1 and TRBJ2-6; D gene unclear. CDR3 amino acids: CSARPNSGANVLTF. The CDR3 bases are TGCAGTGCTAGACCGAACTCTGGGGCCAACGTCCTGACTTTC.